The rows below give T cell receptor beta chains drawn from one sample of a study of T cell responses to AZD1222 COVID-19 vaccine. Libraries were prepared by immunoSEQ multiplex PCR; TCRdb keeps only in-frame clonotypes and omits some of them. Here the sample spans some 120,000 clones, roughly 93% being singletons. Source: peripheral blood, taken on day 0 of AZD1222 vaccination. Receptor source: an adult in good health. Both conserved end residues are part of each CDR3. D genes are given only for firm matches. A row's size may be missing; if present it is once, few, many or a size class.

j_gene: TRBJ1-4; v_gene: TRBV6-5; abundance: NA; d_gene: NA; len: 13; CDR3nt: TGTGCCAGCAGAGATACAGGGAATGGAAAACTGTTTTTT; CDR3aa: CASRDTGNGKLFF
j_gene: TRBJ1-1; v_gene: TRBV6-2/TRBV6-3; abundance: NA; d_gene: NA; len: 14; CDR3nt: TGTGCCAGCAGTTACGTGGGACAGAACACTGAAGCTTTCTTT; CDR3aa: CASSYVGQNTEAFF
j_gene: TRBJ1-5; v_gene: TRBV6-5; abundance: NA; d_gene: NA; len: 15; CDR3nt: TGTGCCAGCAGTTTAACCGCACGAGGCAATCAGCCCCAGCATTTT; CDR3aa: CASSLTARGNQPQHF
j_gene: TRBJ1-2; v_gene: TRBV18; abundance: NA; d_gene: NA; len: 15; CDR3nt: TGTGCCAGCTCACCACAAACTGACGGAGCTGGAGGCTACACCTTC; CDR3aa: CASSPQTDGAGGYTF
j_gene: TRBJ1-2; v_gene: TRBV27; abundance: NA; d_gene: NA; len: 13; CDR3nt: TGTGCCAGCAGTTTAAATAGGAACTATGGCTACACCTTC; CDR3aa: CASSLNRNYGYTF
j_gene: TRBJ2-3; v_gene: TRBV1; abundance: NA; d_gene: NA; len: 16; CDR3nt: TGCACCAGCAGCCAAGATGGGTGCGGGGTGGGGGCGGTGCAGTATTTT; CDR3aa: CTSSQDGCGVGAVQYF
j_gene: TRBJ1-2; v_gene: TRBV7-9; abundance: NA; d_gene: NA; len: 13; CDR3nt: TGTGCCAGCAGCCCACTAACGGGGTATGGCTACACCTTC; CDR3aa: CASSPLTGYGYTF
j_gene: TRBJ1-2; v_gene: TRBV7-9; abundance: once; d_gene: NA; len: 13; CDR3nt: TGTGCCAGCAACCCGACGGGCAACTATGGCTACACCTTC; CDR3aa: CASNPTGNYGYTF
j_gene: TRBJ1-2; v_gene: TRBV5-3; abundance: NA; d_gene: NA; len: 13; CDR3nt: TGTGCCAGAAGCACGGAGAGCAACTATGGCTACACCTTC; CDR3aa: CARSTESNYGYTF
j_gene: TRBJ2-3; v_gene: TRBV19; abundance: NA; d_gene: NA; len: 13; CDR3nt: TGTGCCAGTAGTACGTCGAGCACAGATACGCAGTATTTT; CDR3aa: CASSTSSTDTQYF
j_gene: TRBJ2-1; v_gene: TRBV18; abundance: once; d_gene: NA; len: 15; CDR3nt: TGTGCCAGCTCACCACGGGGGTCGAGGTACAATGAGCAGTTCTTC; CDR3aa: CASSPRGSRYNEQFF
j_gene: TRBJ1-1; v_gene: TRBV19; abundance: NA; d_gene: NA; len: 15; CDR3nt: TGTGCCAGTAGTATAGATCGGGCCCAGAACACTGAAGCTTTCTTT; CDR3aa: CASSIDRAQNTEAFF
j_gene: TRBJ2-1; v_gene: TRBV7-8; abundance: once; d_gene: NA; len: 15; CDR3nt: TGTGCCAGCAGCTCCGGGACCCCGAACTACAATGAGCAGTTCTTC; CDR3aa: CASSSGTPNYNEQFF
j_gene: TRBJ1-2; v_gene: TRBV27; abundance: NA; d_gene: NA; len: 15; CDR3nt: TGTGCCAGCAGTTTAGGGGCCCGAGGGAACTATGGCTACACCTTC; CDR3aa: CASSLGARGNYGYTF
j_gene: TRBJ2-3; v_gene: TRBV28; abundance: NA; d_gene: NA; len: 11; CDR3nt: TGTGCCAGCCAGGGGGGGGATACGCAGTATTTT; CDR3aa: CASQGGDTQYF
j_gene: TRBJ2-1; v_gene: TRBV5-1; abundance: NA; d_gene: TRBD2; len: 16; CDR3nt: TGCGCCAGCAGCACGACTAGCGGGAGGGCCTACAATGAGCAGTTCTTC; CDR3aa: CASSTTSGRAYNEQFF
j_gene: TRBJ2-7; v_gene: TRBV4-1; abundance: NA; d_gene: NA; len: 14; CDR3nt: TGCGCCAGCAGCCACCCCTTGGGGAACAACGAGCAGTACTTC; CDR3aa: CASSHPLGNNEQYF
j_gene: TRBJ2-4; v_gene: TRBV30; abundance: NA; d_gene: TRBD1; len: 13; CDR3nt: TGTGCCTGGAACCTCGCTAGACAGGGCATTCAGTACTTC; CDR3aa: CAWNLARQGIQYF
j_gene: TRBJ1-5; v_gene: TRBV12-1; abundance: NA; d_gene: NA; len: 12; CDR3nt: TGTGCCAGCAGCTGGGAGGATCAGCCCCAGCATTTT; CDR3aa: CASSWEDQPQHF
j_gene: TRBJ1-6; v_gene: TRBV19; abundance: NA; d_gene: NA; len: 14; CDR3nt: TGTGCCAGTAGTATGACCGATTATAATTCACCCCTCCACTTT; CDR3aa: CASSMTDYNSPLHF
j_gene: TRBJ2-1; v_gene: TRBV12-2; abundance: NA; d_gene: NA; len: 15; CDR3nt: TGTGCAAGTCGCTCCCAAGCGGGAGGGCCTAATGAGCAGTTCTTC; CDR3aa: CASRSQAGGPNEQFF
j_gene: TRBJ2-7; v_gene: TRBV6-4; abundance: NA; d_gene: NA; len: 15; CDR3nt: TGTGCCAGCAGTGAGCGGGTTGGGGTCTCCTACGAGCAGTACTTC; CDR3aa: CASSERVGVSYEQYF
j_gene: TRBJ2-5; v_gene: TRBV2; abundance: few; d_gene: NA; len: 17; CDR3nt: TGTGCCAGCTTCACTGGACTTGGAGGTTTTTTTGGTGAGACCCAGTACTTC; CDR3aa: CASFTGLGGFFGETQYF
j_gene: TRBJ2-7; v_gene: TRBV28; abundance: NA; d_gene: NA; len: 13; CDR3nt: TGTGCCAGCAGCACCCAGATCCCGGACGAGCAGTACTTC; CDR3aa: CASSTQIPDEQYF
j_gene: TRBJ2-3; v_gene: TRBV5-1; abundance: NA; d_gene: NA; len: 16; CDR3nt: TGCGCCAGCAGCTTCCCGTGGGGGGACAGCACAGATACGCAGTATTTT; CDR3aa: CASSFPWGDSTDTQYF
j_gene: TRBJ1-6; v_gene: TRBV7-3; abundance: NA; d_gene: TRBD1; len: 15; CDR3nt: TGTGCCAGCAGCTTAGACAGGGGGTGGAATTCACCCCTCCACTTT; CDR3aa: CASSLDRGWNSPLHF
j_gene: TRBJ2-3; v_gene: TRBV5-4; abundance: NA; d_gene: NA; len: 16; CDR3nt: TGTGCCAGCAGTTATGTAGGTTGGAGTGGGCGAGATACGCAGTATTTT; CDR3aa: CASSYVGWSGRDTQYF
j_gene: TRBJ1-6; v_gene: TRBV7-9; abundance: NA; d_gene: NA; len: 15; CDR3nt: TGTGCCAGCAGCTTAGAGGGGATGGTAAATTCACCCCTCCACTTT; CDR3aa: CASSLEGMVNSPLHF
j_gene: TRBJ1-2; v_gene: TRBV28; abundance: once; d_gene: NA; len: 13; CDR3nt: TGTGCCAGCAGTTTACGGGGGGCCTATGGCTACACCTTC; CDR3aa: CASSLRGAYGYTF
j_gene: TRBJ2-7; v_gene: TRBV5-1; abundance: once; d_gene: TRBD2; len: 14; CDR3nt: TGCGCCAGCAGCTTGTTAGCGGGAGTGGGTGAGCAGTACTTC; CDR3aa: CASSLLAGVGEQYF
j_gene: TRBJ1-5; v_gene: TRBV7-8; abundance: NA; d_gene: TRBD1; len: 14; CDR3nt: TGTGCCAGCAGCTGGGACAGTAGGCGACAGCCCCAGCATTTT; CDR3aa: CASSWDSRRQPQHF
j_gene: TRBJ2-7; v_gene: TRBV6-4; abundance: NA; d_gene: TRBD1; len: 15; CDR3nt: TGTGCCAGCAGTGAGGGAGGGACAGGGGTTTACGAGCAGTACTTC; CDR3aa: CASSEGGTGVYEQYF
j_gene: TRBJ2-5; v_gene: TRBV28; abundance: NA; d_gene: NA; len: 15; CDR3nt: TGTGCCAGCAGTTTTTCTTCCGGGATGGGTGAGACCCAGTACTTC; CDR3aa: CASSFSSGMGETQYF
j_gene: TRBJ1-4; v_gene: TRBV4-1; abundance: once; d_gene: TRBD1; len: 15; CDR3nt: TGCGCCAGCAGCCAAGTAGGGACAGGGGGAGAAAAACTGTTTTTT; CDR3aa: CASSQVGTGGEKLFF
j_gene: TRBJ2-7; v_gene: TRBV18; abundance: NA; d_gene: TRBD1; len: 14; CDR3nt: TGTGCCAGCTCACCGGGACAGGGAAACTACGAGCAGTACTTC; CDR3aa: CASSPGQGNYEQYF
j_gene: TRBJ1-2; v_gene: TRBV27; abundance: NA; d_gene: NA; len: 15; CDR3nt: TGTGCCAGCACCATCCCGAATACAGGGCGGCAAGGCTACACCTTC; CDR3aa: CASTIPNTGRQGYTF
j_gene: TRBJ2-1; v_gene: TRBV12-3/TRBV12-4; abundance: NA; d_gene: TRBD2; len: 13; CDR3nt: TGTGCCAGCAGTCCCGGGACTAGGAGTGAGCAGTTCTTC; CDR3aa: CASSPGTRSEQFF
j_gene: TRBJ2-1; v_gene: TRBV20-1; abundance: NA; d_gene: TRBD2; len: 11; CDR3nt: TGCAGTGCTGGGACTAGCTATGAGCAGTTCTTC; CDR3aa: CSAGTSYEQFF
j_gene: TRBJ1-5; v_gene: TRBV3-1/TRBV3-2; abundance: NA; d_gene: TRBD1; len: 17; CDR3nt: TGTGCCAGCAGCCACCAATCGTCCGGGACAGGGGATCAGCCCCAGCATTTT; CDR3aa: CASSHQSSGTGDQPQHF
j_gene: TRBJ2-7; v_gene: TRBV19; abundance: NA; d_gene: NA; len: 14; CDR3nt: TGTGCCAGTAGTATCACGGGCGGCTCCTACGAGCAGTACTTC; CDR3aa: CASSITGGSYEQYF
j_gene: TRBJ2-7; v_gene: TRBV10-1; abundance: NA; d_gene: TRBD2; len: 14; CDR3nt: TGCGCCAGCAGTGAGTCGGGACTAGCCTACGAGCAGTACTTC; CDR3aa: CASSESGLAYEQYF